A selection of T cell receptor beta chains follows, all from one sample in a study of blood T cell repertoires in COVID-19. Produced via immunoSEQ multiplex PCR; TCRdb's table is partial and in-frame only. Of tens of thousands of clones in the sample, roughly 84% are singletons; the top ten hold roughly 10%. The specimen sequenced was peripheral blood. The receptor source for this set is a human donor in a cohort sampled during active COVID-19. The CDR3 runs from the conserved cysteine through the conserved F or W. D genes are given only for firm matches. Only some rows state a clone size, as once, few, many or a class for expanded clones.

cdr3_nt: TGTGCCAGCAGCTTATATCAGGGGTCTAGCACAGATACGCAGTATTTT
cdr3_aa: CASSLYQGSSTDTQYF
d_call: NA
j_call: TRBJ2-3
clone_size: NA
v_call: TRBV11-3

cdr3_nt: TGTGCCAGCACCCTAGCTGGGACAGGCTATGGCTACACCTTC
cdr3_aa: CASTLAGTGYGYTF
d_call: TRBD1
j_call: TRBJ1-2
clone_size: NA
v_call: TRBV11-2

cdr3_nt: TGCGCCAGCAGCTTGGCGTCTAGCGGGGAACTAGATACGCAGTATTTT
cdr3_aa: CASSLASSGELDTQYF
d_call: TRBD2
j_call: TRBJ2-3
clone_size: once
v_call: TRBV5-1

cdr3_nt: TGTGCCAGCACCCAGGGGTGGAACTACGAGCAGTACTTC
cdr3_aa: CASTQGWNYEQYF
d_call: NA
j_call: TRBJ2-7
clone_size: NA
v_call: TRBV11-2

cdr3_nt: TGTGCTAGTGGTAAAGAACCCGGGACTGAAGCTTTCTTT
cdr3_aa: CASGKEPGTEAFF
d_call: NA
j_call: TRBJ1-1
clone_size: NA
v_call: TRBV12-5

cdr3_nt: TGCGCCAGCAGTGAAGGGGGATACTATTCCATTCAGTACTTC
cdr3_aa: CASSEGGYYSIQYF
d_call: NA
j_call: TRBJ2-4
clone_size: NA
v_call: TRBV10-1

cdr3_nt: TGTGCCAGCAGCCCTGGGGCACGTCTAGCTTTCTTT
cdr3_aa: CASSPGARLAFF
d_call: NA
j_call: TRBJ1-1
clone_size: NA
v_call: TRBV7-9

cdr3_nt: TGTGCCAGTAGTATCGCCCCGGGAGCGGCAGATACGCAGTATTTT
cdr3_aa: CASSIAPGAADTQYF
d_call: NA
j_call: TRBJ2-3
clone_size: NA
v_call: TRBV19

cdr3_nt: TGTGCCAGCACCGGGGACAGGGGAAGTAGTGAGCAGTACTTC
cdr3_aa: CASTGDRGSSEQYF
d_call: TRBD1
j_call: TRBJ2-7
clone_size: NA
v_call: TRBV6-5

cdr3_nt: TGTGCCAGCAGTTACTCGAATCGGGGTAGCGGTGAAAAACTGTTTTTT
cdr3_aa: CASSYSNRGSGEKLFF
d_call: NA
j_call: TRBJ1-4
clone_size: NA
v_call: TRBV6-5

cdr3_nt: TGTGCCAGCAGCTTAGATCAGGGGCTCGGGGAGACCCAGTACTTC
cdr3_aa: CASSLDQGLGETQYF
d_call: NA
j_call: TRBJ2-5
clone_size: NA
v_call: TRBV7-9

cdr3_nt: TGTGCCAGCAGTGAAACCGGGACTAGCTCCTACGAGCAGTACTTC
cdr3_aa: CASSETGTSSYEQYF
d_call: TRBD2
j_call: TRBJ2-7
clone_size: NA
v_call: TRBV2

cdr3_nt: TGTGCCAGCAGCTCGAACTACTACGAGCAGTACTTC
cdr3_aa: CASSSNYYEQYF
d_call: NA
j_call: TRBJ2-7
clone_size: NA
v_call: TRBV7-9

cdr3_nt: TGTGCCATCAGTGATATCGGTAATCAGCCCCAGCATTTT
cdr3_aa: CAISDIGNQPQHF
d_call: NA
j_call: TRBJ1-5
clone_size: NA
v_call: TRBV10-3

cdr3_nt: TGTGCCAGTAGTATTCTACAGGCCCCTACCTATGGCTACACCTTC
cdr3_aa: CASSILQAPTYGYTF
d_call: NA
j_call: TRBJ1-2
clone_size: NA
v_call: TRBV19

cdr3_nt: TGTGCCAGCAGCCACAGGGACAGGAGGAGTGGAAACACCATATATTTT
cdr3_aa: CASSHRDRRSGNTIYF
d_call: TRBD1
j_call: TRBJ1-3
clone_size: few
v_call: TRBV7-9

cdr3_nt: TGTGCCAGCAGTTCGGGGACAGGAAAAGCCTACAATGAGCAGTTCTTC
cdr3_aa: CASSSGTGKAYNEQFF
d_call: TRBD1
j_call: TRBJ2-1
clone_size: NA
v_call: TRBV28

cdr3_nt: TGCGCCAGCAGCTTGCAGGGTAGGCCCGGGGAGCTGTTTTTT
cdr3_aa: CASSLQGRPGELFF
d_call: NA
j_call: TRBJ2-2
clone_size: few
v_call: TRBV5-1

cdr3_nt: TGTGCCAGCTCACAGGGGGCGGAGACCCAGTACTTC
cdr3_aa: CASSQGAETQYF
d_call: TRBD1
j_call: TRBJ2-5
clone_size: NA
v_call: TRBV18

cdr3_nt: TGTGCCAGCAGTCGGGAGACGGTAATCGACTATGGCTACACCTTC
cdr3_aa: CASSRETVIDYGYTF
d_call: NA
j_call: TRBJ1-2
clone_size: NA
v_call: TRBV2

cdr3_nt: TGTGCCAGCAGCCGGGACAACTACAATGAGCAGTTCTTC
cdr3_aa: CASSRDNYNEQFF
d_call: NA
j_call: TRBJ2-1
clone_size: NA
v_call: TRBV7-3

cdr3_nt: TGCGCCAGCAGCCCAGGGGGTTATAGCAATCAGCCCCAGCATTTT
cdr3_aa: CASSPGGYSNQPQHF
d_call: TRBD1
j_call: TRBJ1-5
clone_size: NA
v_call: TRBV5-1

cdr3_nt: TGCGCCAGCAGCTTTCGGGAGCACACTGAAGCTTTCTTT
cdr3_aa: CASSFREHTEAFF
d_call: NA
j_call: TRBJ1-1
clone_size: NA
v_call: TRBV5-1

cdr3_nt: TGTGCCAGCATTCGGGACACCACGGGCACTGAAGCTTTCTTT
cdr3_aa: CASIRDTTGTEAFF
d_call: NA
j_call: TRBJ1-1
clone_size: few
v_call: TRBV2

cdr3_nt: TGTGCCAGCTCACCGCAGACAGGGGCGACATACGAGCAGTACTTC
cdr3_aa: CASSPQTGATYEQYF
d_call: TRBD1
j_call: TRBJ2-7
clone_size: NA
v_call: TRBV18

cdr3_nt: TGTGCCAGCAGTCCCAGGGACAGAAAGGTCTATGGCTACACCTTC
cdr3_aa: CASSPRDRKVYGYTF
d_call: TRBD1
j_call: TRBJ1-2
clone_size: NA
v_call: TRBV28

cdr3_nt: TGTGCCAGCAGTTACTCGATCCCACCAGGAACCTACGAGCAGTACTTC
cdr3_aa: CASSYSIPPGTYEQYF
d_call: NA
j_call: TRBJ2-7
clone_size: NA
v_call: TRBV6-5

cdr3_nt: TGTGCCGGGCCGGATGACGAGCAGTACTTC
cdr3_aa: CAGPDDEQYF
d_call: NA
j_call: TRBJ2-7
clone_size: NA
v_call: TRBV19

cdr3_nt: TGTGCCAGCCCTCGGGACAGGCTCAACGAGCAGTACTTC
cdr3_aa: CASPRDRLNEQYF
d_call: TRBD1
j_call: TRBJ2-7
clone_size: NA
v_call: TRBV3-1/TRBV3-2

cdr3_nt: TGTGCCAGCAGCACGGGGGGGCGGAGCACAGATACGCAGTATTTT
cdr3_aa: CASSTGGRSTDTQYF
d_call: TRBD2
j_call: TRBJ2-3
clone_size: NA
v_call: TRBV13

cdr3_nt: TGTGCCAGCAGCCAAGAGGCCCTAGCGGCCTACAATGAGCAGTTCTTC
cdr3_aa: CASSQEALAAYNEQFF
d_call: TRBD2
j_call: TRBJ2-1
clone_size: NA
v_call: TRBV3-1/TRBV3-2

cdr3_nt: TGTGCCAGCAGTTACTCGGGGGGCCAAGAGACCCAGTACTTC
cdr3_aa: CASSYSGGQETQYF
d_call: NA
j_call: TRBJ2-5
clone_size: NA
v_call: TRBV6-5

cdr3_nt: TGTGCCAGCGGGAGCGGAATTTACAATGAGCAGTTCTTC
cdr3_aa: CASGSGIYNEQFF
d_call: NA
j_call: TRBJ2-1
clone_size: NA
v_call: TRBV2

cdr3_nt: TGTGCCACCTCCGTTGCGGTTGAAGAGACCCAGTACTTC
cdr3_aa: CATSVAVEETQYF
d_call: NA
j_call: TRBJ2-5
clone_size: NA
v_call: TRBV24-1

cdr3_nt: TGTGCCAGCAGCTTGATGGGCGTTAATCAGCCCCAGCATTTT
cdr3_aa: CASSLMGVNQPQHF
d_call: NA
j_call: TRBJ1-5
clone_size: NA
v_call: TRBV11-2

cdr3_nt: TGTGCCTGGAGTGTATCGACAGGGCGGAACACCTTC
cdr3_aa: CAWSVSTGRNTF
d_call: TRBD1
j_call: TRBJ1-2
clone_size: once
v_call: TRBV30

cdr3_nt: TGCGCCAGCAGTTGGAACCCGGGACTAGCGGGAACTGCCAAAAACATTCAGTACTTC
cdr3_aa: CASSWNPGLAGTAKNIQYF
d_call: TRBD2
j_call: TRBJ2-4
clone_size: few
v_call: TRBV5-1

cdr3_nt: TGCGCCAGCAGCCAGGCCAGCGGGAGGGCCGAGGCCGGGGAGCTGTTTTTT
cdr3_aa: CASSQASGRAEAGELFF
d_call: TRBD2
j_call: TRBJ2-2
clone_size: NA
v_call: TRBV4-1

cdr3_nt: TGCGCCAGCAGCTTGGAAGGACTCAGCTCCTACAATGAGCAGTTCTTC
cdr3_aa: CASSLEGLSSYNEQFF
d_call: NA
j_call: TRBJ2-1
clone_size: once
v_call: TRBV5-1

cdr3_nt: TGTGCCAGCAGTGAAAGAGGGCGGGGAGGCGAGCAGTACTTC
cdr3_aa: CASSERGRGGEQYF
d_call: NA
j_call: TRBJ2-7
clone_size: NA
v_call: TRBV6-1

cdr3_nt: TGTGCCAGCAGTCGACAGGGGCCGGAAACCTATAGCAATCAGCCCCAGCATTTT
cdr3_aa: CASSRQGPETYSNQPQHF
d_call: TRBD1
j_call: TRBJ1-5
clone_size: NA
v_call: TRBV6-6